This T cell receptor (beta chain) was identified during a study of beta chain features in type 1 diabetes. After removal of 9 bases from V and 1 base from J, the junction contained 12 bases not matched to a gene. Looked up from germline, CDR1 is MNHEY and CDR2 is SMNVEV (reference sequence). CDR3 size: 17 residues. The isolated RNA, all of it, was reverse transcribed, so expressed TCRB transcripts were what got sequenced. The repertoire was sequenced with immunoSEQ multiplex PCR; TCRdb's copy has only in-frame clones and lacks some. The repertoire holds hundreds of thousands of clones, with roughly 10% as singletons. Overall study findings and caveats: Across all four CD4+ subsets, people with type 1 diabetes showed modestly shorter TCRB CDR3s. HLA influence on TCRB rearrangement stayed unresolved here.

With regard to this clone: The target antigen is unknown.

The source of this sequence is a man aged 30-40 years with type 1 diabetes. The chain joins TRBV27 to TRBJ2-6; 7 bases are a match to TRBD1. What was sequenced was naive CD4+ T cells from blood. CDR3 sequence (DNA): TGTGCCAGTAAGGATTACAGGGGTAGTTCTGGGGCCAACGTCCTGACTTTC. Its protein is CASKDYRGSSGANVLTF.